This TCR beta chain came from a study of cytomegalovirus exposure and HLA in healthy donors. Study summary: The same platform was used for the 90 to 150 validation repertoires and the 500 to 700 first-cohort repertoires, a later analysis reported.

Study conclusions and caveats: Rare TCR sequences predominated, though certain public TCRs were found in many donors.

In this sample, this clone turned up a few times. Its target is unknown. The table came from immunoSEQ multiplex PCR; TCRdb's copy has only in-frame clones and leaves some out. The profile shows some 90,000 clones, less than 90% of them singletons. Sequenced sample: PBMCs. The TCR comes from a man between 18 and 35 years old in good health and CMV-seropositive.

CDR3 bases: TGTGCCAGCAGGGGGACTAGCGGGGGGGATACGCAGTATTTT. As protein: CASRGTSGGDTQYF. The genes are TRBV9 and TRBJ2-3; 15 nucleotides line up with TRBD2. The CDR3 spans 14 residues. Per germline, CDR1 SGDLS and CDR2 YYNGEE. V was pared by 5 bases and J by 6 bases, with 1 base of the junction left unmatched.